The entry below gives a single TCR beta chain sequence along with its context. Its antigen is not yet known. No base quality information exists; no much larger clone differs at one position. The germline V gene yields SGDLS for CDR1 and YYNGEE for CDR2. The CDR3 runs 15 amino acids, cysteine and phenylalanine included. Only the CDR3 part of the read is kept: 45 bases, read in frame from the first base. At the junction V is shortened by 4 bases and J by 5 bases; bases outside the gene matches: 8. This entry belongs to a study of beta chain features in type 1 diabetes (dated by TCRdb to the late 2010s). In the study overall: Mean age, gender distribution, total cell number and subset yield were not different between patients and healthy donors. A total of roughly 100 million sorted cells were examined across all samples, and the number of cells per subset was strongly correlated with RNA yield. Regulatory and stem cell-like memory subsets were isolated from only 8 patients and roughly eight healthy donors, whereas naive and central memory subsets came from all 28 donors. In the study, TCRB repertoires of sorted circulating CD4+ T cell subsets from recently diagnosed type 1 diabetes patients were compared with those of matched healthy donors.

A single peripheral blood draw of about 116 mL on average was collected from each donor into heparinised tubes. A BD FACSAria II was used to sort naive, central memory, regulatory and stem cell-like memory CD4+ T cells with a panel that included CD45RO, CCR7, CD25, CD127, CD95 and CD27. All sorted populations exceeded 95% purity. PBMCs were separated immediately by Lymphoprep density gradient centrifugation and were stained directly, without being cultured. To minimize batch effects, samples were stained and sorted in pairs, one healthy donor with one patient per experiment. What the work shows at the level of the full study, not this receptor alone: In all four CD4+ subsets, TCRB CDR3 length was moderately but significantly shorter in type 1 diabetes patients. Because cDNA was sequenced instead of genomic DNA, highly expressing activated cells could be over-represented, though the groups showed no difference in activation or CD3 levels. Because small numbers of individuals were included in the HLA sub-analyses, any influence of HLA type on TCRB rearrangement was left unresolved. At VDJ recombination sites, patients with type 1 diabetes made fewer insertions and deleted more nucleotides, a pattern implying thymic rearrangement abnormalities. PCR may preferentially amplify shorter templates, but because patient and control samples were amplified and corrected together, any resulting skew would affect both groups equally. Naive, central memory and regulatory TCRB repertoires appeared more similar among patients than among healthy donors.

The entire amount of isolated RNA was reverse transcribed using the High Capacity cDNA Reverse Transcription Kit, so the sequenced TCRB transcripts were expressed ones. Deep immunoSEQ sequencing was applied to naive, central memory and regulatory T cell samples, giving an average of roughly 3.6 million total reads per sample. Sorted cells were lysed in RLT buffer, and RNA was extracted using DNase-treated RNeasy Micro or Mini kits according to cell number. Each cell subset was processed on its own to prevent cross-contamination, while patient and healthy donor samples were processed together. The immunoSEQ multiplex PCR was used to amplify TCRB sequences from cDNA, yielding 87-bp fragments that span the CDR3 region. Sequencing of the amplicons was performed on the Illumina HiSeq platform. In the source study's methods: Synthetic template baselines were used to correct PCR bias computationally, reads within Hamming distance 2 were collapsed together, and singletons that could not be merged were discarded. By aligning reads against IMGT, V, D and J genes, CDR3 length, and insertions or deletions at six rearrangement sites were assigned. Within each subset, clonotype counts were normalized to sorted cell number, and only after that were true diversity and Gini coefficients computed with the tcR R package. The overlap coefficient, calculated on TCRB nucleotide sequences, was used to measure repertoire sharing. In TCRdb, the immuneACCESS table is reduced to in-frame sequences with V and J assigned. These tables do not hold every clone; where another copy was compared, an unresolved V gene accounts for under half, and the others remain unexplained. The V and J calls and clone size were taken over from that table, and D and trimming were inferred from the DNA. This sample is represented by around 150,000 clones; 10% to 13% of them were singletons. Approximately 0.5% of the sample belongs to the ten largest clones.

Sequenced: central memory CD4+ T cells from blood. This receptor was identified in a man aged 25-45 years with type 1 diabetes. Here the chain combines TRBV9 and TRBJ2-5; TRBD1 matches 10 bases in the middle. For the CDR3, the sequence is CASSMRTGGKETQYF. The nucleotide sequence is TGTGCCAGCAGCATGCGGACAGGGGGTAAGGAGACCCAGTACTTC.